This T cell receptor beta chain was sequenced during a study of blood T cell repertoires in COVID-19. Libraries were prepared by immunoSEQ multiplex PCR; TCRdb keeps only in-frame clonotypes and omits some of them. The sample records around 30,000 clones, approximately 77% being singletons. CDR1 and CDR2 from the germline V gene are MNHEY and SVGAGI. Trimming cost V 2 bases and J 4 bases, with 11 bases left between them. The CDR3 runs to 14 residues. This receptor was identified in a human donor in a cohort sampled during active COVID-19. Sequences were obtained from peripheral blood. The V gene is TRBV6-5, the J gene TRBJ2-5; D perhaps matches TRBD2 (6 bases). The CDR3 sequence: CASSYGRGRETQYF. The CDR3 nucleotides read TGTGCCAGCAGTTACGGTCGGGGGAGAGAGACCCAGTACTTC.